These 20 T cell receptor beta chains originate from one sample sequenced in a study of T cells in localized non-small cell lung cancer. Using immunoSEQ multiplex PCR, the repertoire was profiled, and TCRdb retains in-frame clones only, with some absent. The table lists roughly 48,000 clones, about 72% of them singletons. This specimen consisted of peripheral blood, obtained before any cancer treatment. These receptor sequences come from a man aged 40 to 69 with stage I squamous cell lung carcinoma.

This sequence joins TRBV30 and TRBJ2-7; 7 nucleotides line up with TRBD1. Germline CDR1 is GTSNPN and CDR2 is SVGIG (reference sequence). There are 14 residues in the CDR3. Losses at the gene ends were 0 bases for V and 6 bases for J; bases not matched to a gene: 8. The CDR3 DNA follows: TGTGCCTGGAGTGTACTAGGGGGCCGCATCGAGCAGTACTTC. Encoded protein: CAWSVLGGRIEQYF.

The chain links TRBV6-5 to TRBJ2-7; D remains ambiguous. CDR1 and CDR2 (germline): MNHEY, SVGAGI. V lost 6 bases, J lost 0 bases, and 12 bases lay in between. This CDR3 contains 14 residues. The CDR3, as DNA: TGTGCCAGCAGCCCTGGAATAGCCTCCTACGAGCAGTACTTC. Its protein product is CASSPGIASYEQYF.

CDR3 coding DNA: TGTGCCAGCAGCTTAGCAGTGGGACAGGATCTCTATGGCTACACCTTC. It yields the protein CASSLAVGQDLYGYTF. This chain joins TRBV7-9 and TRBJ1-2; 8 positions agree with TRBD1. CDR1 is SEHNR and CDR2 is FQNEAQ in the germline V gene (reference sequence). The CDR3 contains 16 residues. The ends lost 0 bases at V and 4 bases at J; junction bases unmatched: 7.

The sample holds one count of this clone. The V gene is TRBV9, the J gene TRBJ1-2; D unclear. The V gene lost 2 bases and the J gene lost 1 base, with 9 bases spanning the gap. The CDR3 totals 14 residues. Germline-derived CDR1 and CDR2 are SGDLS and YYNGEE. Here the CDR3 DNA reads TGTGCCAGCAGCGTCGGCTCGAATAACTATGGCTACACCTTC. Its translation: CASSVGSNNYGYTF.

The CDR3 is CASSLAPHEQYF. CDR3 in DNA: TGTGCCAGCAGCTTGGCCCCCCACGAGCAGTACTTC. The V and J genes are TRBV7-9 and TRBJ2-7; D remains ambiguous. The germline V gene has CDR1 SEHNR and CDR2 FQNEAQ (reference sequence). The CDR3 runs 12 residues. The V gene lost 3 bases and the J gene lost 5 bases, with 8 bases spanning the gap.

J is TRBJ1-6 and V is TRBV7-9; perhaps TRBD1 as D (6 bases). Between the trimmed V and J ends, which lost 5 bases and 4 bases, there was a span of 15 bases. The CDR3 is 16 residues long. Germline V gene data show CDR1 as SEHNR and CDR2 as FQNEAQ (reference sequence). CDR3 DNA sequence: TGTGCCAGCAGCCTAACAGGGAACGGTTATAATTCACCCCTCCACTTT. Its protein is CASSLTGNGYNSPLHF.

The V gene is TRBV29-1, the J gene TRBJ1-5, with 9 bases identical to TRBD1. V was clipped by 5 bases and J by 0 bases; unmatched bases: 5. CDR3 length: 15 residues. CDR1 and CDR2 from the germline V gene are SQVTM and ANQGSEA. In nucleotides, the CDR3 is TGCAGCGTTAAACGGACAGGGGATAGCAATCAGCCCCAGCATTTT. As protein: CSVKRTGDSNQPQHF.

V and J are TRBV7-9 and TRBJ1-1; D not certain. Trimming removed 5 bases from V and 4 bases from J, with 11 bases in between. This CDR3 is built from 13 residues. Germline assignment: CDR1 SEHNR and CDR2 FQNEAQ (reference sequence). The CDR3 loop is CASSNRVGTEAFF. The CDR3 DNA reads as TGTGCCAGCAGCAACCGGGTGGGCACTGAAGCTTTCTTT.

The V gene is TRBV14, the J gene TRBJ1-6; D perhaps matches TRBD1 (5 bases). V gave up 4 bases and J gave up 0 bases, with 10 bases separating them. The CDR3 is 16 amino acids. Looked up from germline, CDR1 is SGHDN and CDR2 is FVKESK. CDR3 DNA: TGTGCCAGCAGCCTCGGGGGTTACTCCTATAATTCACCCCTCCACTTT. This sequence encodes CASSLGGYSYNSPLHF.

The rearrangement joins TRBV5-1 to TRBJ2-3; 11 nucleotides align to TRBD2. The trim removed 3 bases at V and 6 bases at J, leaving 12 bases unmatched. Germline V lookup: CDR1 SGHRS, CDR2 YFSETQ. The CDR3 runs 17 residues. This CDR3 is CASSSMLAGGLFDTQYF. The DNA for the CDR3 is TGCGCCAGCAGCTCCATGCTAGCGGGGGGTTTATTTGATACGCAGTATTTT.

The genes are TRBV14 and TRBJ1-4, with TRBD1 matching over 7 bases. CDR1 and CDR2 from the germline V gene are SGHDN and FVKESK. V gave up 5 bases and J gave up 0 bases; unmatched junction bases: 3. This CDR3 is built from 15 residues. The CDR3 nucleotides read TGTGCCAGCAGCTGGGACAGCGCAACTAATGAAAAACTGTTTTTT. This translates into CASSWDSATNEKLFF.

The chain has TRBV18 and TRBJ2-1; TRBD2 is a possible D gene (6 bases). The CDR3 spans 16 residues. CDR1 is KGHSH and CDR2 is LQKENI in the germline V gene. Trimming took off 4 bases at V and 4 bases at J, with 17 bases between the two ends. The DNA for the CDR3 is TGTGCCAGCTCACTGGGGCGGGAAGAAATTTACAATGAGCAGTTCTTC. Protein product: CASSLGREEIYNEQFF.

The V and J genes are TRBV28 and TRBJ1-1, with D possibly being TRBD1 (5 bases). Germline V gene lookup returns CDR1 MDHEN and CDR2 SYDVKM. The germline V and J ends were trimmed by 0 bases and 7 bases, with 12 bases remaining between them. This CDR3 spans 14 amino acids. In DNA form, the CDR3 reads TGTGCCAGCAGTTTATGGGGGGGTGGGCGTGAAGCTTTCTTT. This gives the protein CASSLWGGGREAFF.

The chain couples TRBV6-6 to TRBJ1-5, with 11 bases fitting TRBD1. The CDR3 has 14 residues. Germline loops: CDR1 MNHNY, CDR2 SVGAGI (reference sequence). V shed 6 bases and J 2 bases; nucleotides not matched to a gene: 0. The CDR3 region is CASRGQGGNQPQHF. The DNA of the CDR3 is TGTGCCAGCAGGGGACAGGGGGGCAATCAGCCCCAGCATTTT.

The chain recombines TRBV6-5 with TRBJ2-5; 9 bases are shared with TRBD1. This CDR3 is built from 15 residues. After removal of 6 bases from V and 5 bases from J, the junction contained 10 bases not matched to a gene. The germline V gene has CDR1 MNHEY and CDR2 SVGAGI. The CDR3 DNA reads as TGTGCCAGCAGGGGACAGGGCCCGTTCTTGGAGACCCAGTACTTC. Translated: CASRGQGPFLETQYF.

The CDR3 DNA reads TGTGCCAGCAGGATAGGGGGCGGCGGGAACACTGAAGCTTTCTTT. This sequence encodes CASRIGGGGNTEAFF. The J gene is TRBJ1-1, the V gene TRBV11-2; 7 nucleotides agree with TRBD1. Germline V lookup: CDR1 SGHAT, CDR2 FQNNGV. J lost 1 base, V lost 6 bases, and 8 bases had no gene match. CDR3 size: 15 residues.

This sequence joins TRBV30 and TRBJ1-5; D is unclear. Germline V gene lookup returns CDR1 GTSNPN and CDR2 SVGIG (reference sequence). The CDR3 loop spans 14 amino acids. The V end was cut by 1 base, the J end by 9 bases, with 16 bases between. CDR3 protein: CAWSEKSVGGPQHF. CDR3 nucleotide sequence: TGTGCCTGGAGTGAGAAGAGCGTTGGAGGGCCCCAGCATTTT. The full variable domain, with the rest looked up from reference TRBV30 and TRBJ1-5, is SQTIHQWPATLVQPVGSPLSLECTVEGTSNPNLYWYRQAAGRGLQLLFYSVGIGQISSEVPQNLSASRPQDRQFILSSKKLLLSDSGFYLCAWSEKSVGGPQHFGDGTRLSIL.

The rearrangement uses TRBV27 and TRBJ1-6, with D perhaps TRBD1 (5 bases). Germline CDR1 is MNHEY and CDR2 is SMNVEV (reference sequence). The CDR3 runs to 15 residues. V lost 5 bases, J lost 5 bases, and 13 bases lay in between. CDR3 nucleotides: TGTGCCAGCAGTAGACAGAGGTCTAATAATTCACCCCTCCACTTT. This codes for CASSRQRSNNSPLHF.

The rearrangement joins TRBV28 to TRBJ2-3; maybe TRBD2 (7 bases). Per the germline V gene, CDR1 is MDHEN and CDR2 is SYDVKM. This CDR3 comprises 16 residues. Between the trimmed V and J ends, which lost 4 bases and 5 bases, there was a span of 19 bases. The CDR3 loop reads CASSSRGRVGRDTQYF. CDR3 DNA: TGTGCCAGCAGTTCGCGGGGGCGCGTCGGCAGAGATACGCAGTATTTT.

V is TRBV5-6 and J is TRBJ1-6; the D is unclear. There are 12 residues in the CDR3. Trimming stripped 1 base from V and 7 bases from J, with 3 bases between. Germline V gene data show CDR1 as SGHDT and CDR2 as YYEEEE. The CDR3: CASSLLNSPLHF. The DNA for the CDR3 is TGTGCCAGCAGCTTGCTCAATTCACCCCTCCACTTT.